The sequence of this TCR beta chain was determined in a study of T-cell memory formation after mild COVID-19. The study, taken as a whole, reports: Contracting CD8+ clones were enriched in EMRA, CD4+ mainly in CM and EM.

This clonotype was counted only a few times. Its specificity is unknown. TCR alpha and TCR beta cDNA libraries with sample barcodes and UMIs came from 5'RACE using constant-segment primers. From the 5' RACE reads, TCRdb called clonotypes with MiXCR, one entry per CDR3 protein. The sample lists more than 150,000 distinct CDR3 sequences; approximately 18% were seen once. The TCR originated in a man younger than 35 who had mild COVID-19 (a few samples of this study predate the infection). Cell type and time point are not known. The sequenced sample consisted of PBMCs or a T cell subset sorted from them (not recorded which).

The CDR3 region has the DNA TGTGCCAGCAGCCCGACACGTGGTTACGAGCAGTACGTC. Its translation: CASSPTRGYEQYV. The chain employs TRBV7-9 and TRBJ2-7; D remains unclear. V lost 5 bases and J 4 bases, leaving 12 bases between the germline ends. CDR1 and CDR2 from the germline V gene are SEHNR and FQNEAQ (reference sequence). The CDR3 runs to 13 residues.